The 2 T cell receptor beta chains below were found in one sample sequenced in a study of T cell changes during pregnancy in multiple sclerosis. This table comes from immunoSEQ multiplex PCR, and its TCRdb copy is limited to in-frame clones, with some not included. The repertoire includes approximately 44,000 clones, roughly nine tenths of them detected once, and approximately 0.7% sits in the top ten. The material sequenced was CD4+ T cells from peripheral blood mononuclear cells, taken before pregnancy. The receptors here all came from a female donor with multiple sclerosis, enrolled in a pregnancy study.

The rearrangement links TRBV30 to TRBJ1-2, with D hard to call. Trimming stripped 1 base from V and 8 bases from J, with 17 bases between. This CDR3 region has 14 residues. Germline CDR1 and CDR2: GTSNPN and SVGIG (reference sequence). CDR3 in amino acids: CAWSGLLGLHGYTF. CDR3 in DNA: TGTGCCTGGAGTGGCCTTTTAGGACTTCACGGCTACACCTTC.

V and J are TRBV7-2 and TRBJ1-6, with TRBD1 matching 8 bases. The ends lost 3 bases at V and 9 bases at J; junction bases unmatched: 13. CDR1 SGHTA and CDR2 FQGNSA come from the germline V gene. The CDR3 is 17 residues long. The CDR3 DNA reads as TGTGCCAGCAGCTTGGCCGGGGACAGGCCTAGGAGTTCACCCCTCCACTTT. Protein sequence: CASSLAGDRPRSSPLHF.